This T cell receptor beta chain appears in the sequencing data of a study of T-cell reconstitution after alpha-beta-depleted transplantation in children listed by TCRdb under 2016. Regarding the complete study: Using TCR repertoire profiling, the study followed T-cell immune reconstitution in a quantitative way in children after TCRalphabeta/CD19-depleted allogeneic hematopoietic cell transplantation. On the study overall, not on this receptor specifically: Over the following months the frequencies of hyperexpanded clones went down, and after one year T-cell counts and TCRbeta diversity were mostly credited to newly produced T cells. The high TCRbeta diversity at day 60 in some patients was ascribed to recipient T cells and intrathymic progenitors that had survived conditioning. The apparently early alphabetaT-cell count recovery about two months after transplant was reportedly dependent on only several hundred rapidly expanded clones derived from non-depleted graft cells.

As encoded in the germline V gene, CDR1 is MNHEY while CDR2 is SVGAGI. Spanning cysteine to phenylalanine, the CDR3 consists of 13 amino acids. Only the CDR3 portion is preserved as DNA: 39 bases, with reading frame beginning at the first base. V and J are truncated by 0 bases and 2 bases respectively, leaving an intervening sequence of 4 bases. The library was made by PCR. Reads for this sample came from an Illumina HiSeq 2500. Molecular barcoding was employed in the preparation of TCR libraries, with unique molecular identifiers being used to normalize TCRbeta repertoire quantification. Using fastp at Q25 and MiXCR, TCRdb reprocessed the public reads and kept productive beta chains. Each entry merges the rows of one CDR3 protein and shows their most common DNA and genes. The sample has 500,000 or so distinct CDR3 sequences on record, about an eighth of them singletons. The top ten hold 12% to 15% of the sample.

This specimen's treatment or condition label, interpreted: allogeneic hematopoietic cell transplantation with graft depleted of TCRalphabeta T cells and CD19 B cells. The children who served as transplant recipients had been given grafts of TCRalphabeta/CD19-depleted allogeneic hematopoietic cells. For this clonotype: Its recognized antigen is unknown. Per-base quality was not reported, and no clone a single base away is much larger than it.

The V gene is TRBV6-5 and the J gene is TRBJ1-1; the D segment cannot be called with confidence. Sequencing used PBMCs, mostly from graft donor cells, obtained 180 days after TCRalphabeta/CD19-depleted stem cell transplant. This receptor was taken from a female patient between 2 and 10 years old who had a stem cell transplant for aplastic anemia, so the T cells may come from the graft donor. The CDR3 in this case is CASSYSSNTEAFF. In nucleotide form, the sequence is TGTGCCAGCAGTTACTCGTCCAACACTGAAGCTTTCTTT.